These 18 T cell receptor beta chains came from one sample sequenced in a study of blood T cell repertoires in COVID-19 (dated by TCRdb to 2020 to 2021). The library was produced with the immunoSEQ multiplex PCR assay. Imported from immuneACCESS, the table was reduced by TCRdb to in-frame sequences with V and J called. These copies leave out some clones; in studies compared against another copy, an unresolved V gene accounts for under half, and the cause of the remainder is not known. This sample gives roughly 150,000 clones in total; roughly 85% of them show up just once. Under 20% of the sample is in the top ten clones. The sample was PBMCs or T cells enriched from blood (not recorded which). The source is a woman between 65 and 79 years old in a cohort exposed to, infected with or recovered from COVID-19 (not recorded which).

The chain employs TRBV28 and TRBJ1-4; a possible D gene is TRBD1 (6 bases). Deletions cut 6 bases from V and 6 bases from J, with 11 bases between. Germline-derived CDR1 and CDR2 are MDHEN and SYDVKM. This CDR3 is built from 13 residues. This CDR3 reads CASSPWTDEKLFF. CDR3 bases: TGTGCCAGCAGCCCCTGGACAGATGAAAAACTGTTTTTT.

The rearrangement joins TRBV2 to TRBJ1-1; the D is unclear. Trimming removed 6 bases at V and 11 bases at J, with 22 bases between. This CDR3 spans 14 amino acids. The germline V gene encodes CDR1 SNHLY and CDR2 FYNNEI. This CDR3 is CASRALGLSIGAFF. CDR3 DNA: TGTGCCAGCAGGGCCTTAGGACTGAGCATTGGGGCTTTCTTT.

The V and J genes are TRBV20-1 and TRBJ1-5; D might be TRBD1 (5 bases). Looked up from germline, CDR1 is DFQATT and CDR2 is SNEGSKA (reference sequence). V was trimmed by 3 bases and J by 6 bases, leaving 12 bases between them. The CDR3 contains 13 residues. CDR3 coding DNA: TGCAGTGCTAGTTCGGGGGGGGTTCAGCCCCAGCATTTT. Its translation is CSASSGGVQPQHF.

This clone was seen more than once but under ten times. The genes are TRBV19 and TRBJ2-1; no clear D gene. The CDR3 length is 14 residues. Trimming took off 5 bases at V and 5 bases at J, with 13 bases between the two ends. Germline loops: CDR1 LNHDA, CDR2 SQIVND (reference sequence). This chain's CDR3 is CASSAGPLNNEQFF. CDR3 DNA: TGTGCCAGTAGTGCTGGCCCGCTCAACAATGAGCAGTTCTTC.

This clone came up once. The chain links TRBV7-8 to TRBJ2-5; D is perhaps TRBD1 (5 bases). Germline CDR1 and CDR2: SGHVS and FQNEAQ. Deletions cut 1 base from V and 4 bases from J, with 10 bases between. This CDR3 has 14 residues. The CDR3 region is CASSLGGRGETQYF. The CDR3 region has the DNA TGTGCCAGCAGCTTAGGGGGCCGTGGAGAGACCCAGTACTTC.

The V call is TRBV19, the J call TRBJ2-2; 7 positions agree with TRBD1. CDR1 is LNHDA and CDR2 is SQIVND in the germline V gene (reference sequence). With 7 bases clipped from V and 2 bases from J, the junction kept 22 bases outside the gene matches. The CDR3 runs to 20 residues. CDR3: CASNGGFTGTENYNTGELFF. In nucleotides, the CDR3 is TGTGCCAGTAATGGCGGGTTTACCGGGACAGAGAACTACAACACCGGGGAGCTGTTTTTT.

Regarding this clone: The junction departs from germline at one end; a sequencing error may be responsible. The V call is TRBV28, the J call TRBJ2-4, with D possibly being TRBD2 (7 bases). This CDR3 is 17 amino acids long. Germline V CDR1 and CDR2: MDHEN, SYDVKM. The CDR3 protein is CATSPQGLAVAKNIQYF. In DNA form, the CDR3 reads TGTGCCACCAGTCCCCAGGGGCTAGCGGTAGCCAAAAACATTCAGTACTTC.

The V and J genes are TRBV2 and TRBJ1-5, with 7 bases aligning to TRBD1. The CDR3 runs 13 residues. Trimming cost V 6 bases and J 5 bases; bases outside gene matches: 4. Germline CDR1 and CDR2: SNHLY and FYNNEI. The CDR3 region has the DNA TGTGCCAGCAGGAGGGACAGTTATCAGCCCCAGCATTTT. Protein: CASRRDSYQPQHF.

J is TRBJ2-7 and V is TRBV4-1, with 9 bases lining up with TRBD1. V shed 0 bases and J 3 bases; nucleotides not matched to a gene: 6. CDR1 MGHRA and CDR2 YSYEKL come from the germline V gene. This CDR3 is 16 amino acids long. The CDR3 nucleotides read TGCGCCAGCAGCCAAGATCGAGGGACAGGGAGCTACGAGCAGTACTTC. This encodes CASSQDRGTGSYEQYF.

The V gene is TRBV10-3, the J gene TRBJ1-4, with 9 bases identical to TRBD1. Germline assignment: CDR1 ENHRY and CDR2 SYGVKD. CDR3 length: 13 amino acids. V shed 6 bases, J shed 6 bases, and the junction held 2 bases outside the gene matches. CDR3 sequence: CAIRDRGDEKLFF. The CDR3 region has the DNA TGTGCCATCAGGGACAGGGGAGATGAAAAACTGTTTTTT.

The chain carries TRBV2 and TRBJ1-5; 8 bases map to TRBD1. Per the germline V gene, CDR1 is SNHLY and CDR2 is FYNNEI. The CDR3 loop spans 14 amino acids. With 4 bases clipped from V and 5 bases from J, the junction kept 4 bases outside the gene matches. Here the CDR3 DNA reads TGTGCCAGCAGTGGGACAGGGTCCTATCAGCCCCAGCATTTT. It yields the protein CASSGTGSYQPQHF.

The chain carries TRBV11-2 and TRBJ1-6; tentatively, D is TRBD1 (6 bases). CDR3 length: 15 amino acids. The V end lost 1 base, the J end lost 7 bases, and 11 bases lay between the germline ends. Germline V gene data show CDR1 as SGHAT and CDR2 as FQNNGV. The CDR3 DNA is TGTGCCAGCAGCTTAGCCCGGACAGAAAATTCACCCCTCCACTTT. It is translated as CASSLARTENSPLHF. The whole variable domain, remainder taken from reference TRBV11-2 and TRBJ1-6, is EAGVAQSPRYKIIEKRQSVAFWCNPISGHATLYWYQQILGQGPKLLIQFQNNGVVDDSQLPKDRFSAERLKGVDSTLKIQPAKLEDSAVYLCASSLARTENSPLHFGNGTRLTVT.

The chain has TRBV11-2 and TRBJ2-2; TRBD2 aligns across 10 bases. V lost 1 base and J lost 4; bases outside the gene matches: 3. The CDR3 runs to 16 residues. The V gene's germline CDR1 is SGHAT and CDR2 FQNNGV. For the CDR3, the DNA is TGTGCCAGCAGCTTAGTTCTAGCGGGAGTCACCGGGGAGCTGTTTTTT. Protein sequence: CASSLVLAGVTGELFF.

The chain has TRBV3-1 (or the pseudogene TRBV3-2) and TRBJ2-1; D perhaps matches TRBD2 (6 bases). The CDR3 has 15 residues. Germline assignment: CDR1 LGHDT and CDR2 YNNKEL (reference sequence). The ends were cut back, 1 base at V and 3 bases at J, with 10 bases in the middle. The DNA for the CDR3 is TGTGCCAGCAGCCAAGGGGCTAGCGTCTACAATGAGCAGTTCTTC. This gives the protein CASSQGASVYNEQFF.

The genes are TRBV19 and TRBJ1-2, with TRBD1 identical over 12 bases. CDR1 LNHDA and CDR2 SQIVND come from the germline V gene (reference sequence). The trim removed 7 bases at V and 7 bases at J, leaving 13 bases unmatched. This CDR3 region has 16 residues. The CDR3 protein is CASTTSGTGGAGGYTF. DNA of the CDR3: TGTGCCAGTACCACGTCCGGGACAGGGGGCGCGGGTGGCTACACCTTC.

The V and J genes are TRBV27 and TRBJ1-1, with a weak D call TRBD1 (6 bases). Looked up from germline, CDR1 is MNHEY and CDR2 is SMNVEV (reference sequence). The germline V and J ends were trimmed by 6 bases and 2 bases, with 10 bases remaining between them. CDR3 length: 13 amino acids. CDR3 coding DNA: TGTGCCAGCAGAGGACAGAGTAACACTGAAGCTTTCTTT. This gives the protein CASRGQSNTEAFF.

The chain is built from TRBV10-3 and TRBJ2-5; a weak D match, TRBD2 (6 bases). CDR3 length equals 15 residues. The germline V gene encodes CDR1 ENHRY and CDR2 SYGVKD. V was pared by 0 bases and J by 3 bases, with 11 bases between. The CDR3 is CAISESGGPEETQYF. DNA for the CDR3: TGTGCCATCAGTGAGTCGGGGGGTCCAGAAGAGACCCAGTACTTC.

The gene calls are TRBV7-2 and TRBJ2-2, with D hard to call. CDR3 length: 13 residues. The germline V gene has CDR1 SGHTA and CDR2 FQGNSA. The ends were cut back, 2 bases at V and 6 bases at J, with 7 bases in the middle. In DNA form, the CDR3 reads TGTGCCAGCAGCTTATTTCAATCCGGGGAGCTGTTTTTT. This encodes CASSLFQSGELFF.